One and the same sample provided the 19 T cell receptor beta chains below, sequenced in a study of blood T cell repertoires in COVID-19. TCRdb's table, derived via immunoSEQ multiplex PCR, lists solely in-frame clones and lacks some. The sample yields about 140,000 clones, approximately 90% seen once. The sample taken for sequencing was peripheral blood. These receptors all come from a man in his sixties with active or convalescent COVID-19.

The chain employs TRBV24-1 and TRBJ2-3; D ambiguous. Deletions cut 0 bases from V and 3 bases from J, with 12 bases between. Germline V lookup: CDR1 KGHDR, CDR2 SFDVKD. The CDR3 extends over 16 amino acids. The CDR3 coding sequence is TGTGCCACCAGTGATTTGGGTTTCTTAGATACAGATACGCAGTATTTT. Encoded protein: CATSDLGFLDTDTQYF.

V gene TRBV4-1 combines with J gene TRBJ2-1; 8 bases agree with TRBD1. Germline V lookup: CDR1 MGHRA, CDR2 YSYEKL. V dropped 4 bases and J dropped 9; count of bases not matched to a gene: 11. CDR3 size: 15 residues. The CDR3 sequence: CASSLGQGFIGEQFF. The CDR3 nucleotides read TGCGCCAGCAGCCTCGGACAGGGCTTTATCGGTGAGCAGTTCTTC.

The chain employs TRBV7-9 and TRBJ2-7; tentative D call: TRBD1 (5 bases). This CDR3 has 13 amino acids. Germline loops: CDR1 SEHNR, CDR2 FQNEAQ (reference sequence). Trimming took 4 bases from V and 2 from J, leaving 9 bases between them. The CDR3 region is CASSSTAPYEQYF. For the CDR3, the DNA is TGTGCCAGCAGCTCGACAGCCCCCTACGAGCAGTACTTC. The full variable domain, completed using reference TRBV7-9 and TRBJ2-7, is DTGVSQNPRHKITKRGQNVTFRCDPISEHNRLYWYRQTLGQGPEFLTYFQNEAQLEKSRLLSDRFSAERPKGSFSTLEIQRTEQGDSAMYLCASSSTAPYEQYFGPGTRLTVT.

This CDR3 reads CASRRLSGTGNEQYF. The DNA of the CDR3 is TGTGCCAGCCGTCGGCTCTCCGGGACAGGGAACGAGCAGTACTTC. The chain recombines TRBV27 with TRBJ2-7; 9 bases align to TRBD1. The junction had 13 bases not matched to a gene; V was cut back by 8 bases and J by 5 bases. This CDR3 spans 15 amino acids. Germline V gene lookup returns CDR1 MNHEY and CDR2 SMNVEV (reference sequence).

V gene TRBV5-4 combines with J gene TRBJ2-7; perhaps TRBD1 as D (5 bases). The germline V gene encodes CDR1 SGHNT and CDR2 YYREEE (reference sequence). Trimming removed 1 base from V and 6 bases from J, with 17 bases in between. CDR3 length: 15 amino acids. The DNA for the CDR3 is TGTGCCAGCAGCTTGCGAAGCCAGGGCGGCTCCGAGCAGTACTTC. Its protein is CASSLRSQGGSEQYF.

The V call is TRBV19, the J call TRBJ1-2; D might be TRBD1 (6 bases). CDR3 length equals 14 residues. Trimming removed 1 base from V and 4 bases from J, with 10 bases in between. Looked up from germline, CDR1 is LNHDA and CDR2 is SQIVND (reference sequence). CDR3 amino acids: CASSIVGGLYGYTF. In nucleotides, the CDR3 is TGTGCCAGTAGTATAGTTGGGGGCCTCTATGGCTACACCTTC.

The CDR3 region is CASSLSTGSIGEQYF. For the CDR3, the DNA is TGTGCCAGCAGCCTCTCGACAGGATCCATCGGCGAGCAGTACTTC. The gene calls are TRBV28 and TRBJ2-7, with D maybe TRBD1 (6 bases). Trimming took off 6 bases at V and 6 bases at J, with 21 bases between the two ends. Germline values: CDR1 MDHEN, CDR2 SYDVKM. The CDR3 covers 15 residues.

The chain combines TRBV7-2 with TRBJ1-2, with 9 positions matching TRBD1. This CDR3 is 15 amino acids long. V gave up 1 base and J gave up 2 bases; unmatched junction bases: 2. Looked up from germline, CDR1 is SGHTA and CDR2 is FQGNSA. The CDR3 region has the DNA TGTGCCAGCAGCTTAGAAGACAGGGGGAACTATGGCTACACCTTC. Its translation is CASSLEDRGNYGYTF.

The gene calls are TRBV27 and TRBJ2-7; 7 nucleotides line up with TRBD2. This CDR3 has 15 amino acids. Per the germline V gene, CDR1 is MNHEY and CDR2 is SMNVEV (reference sequence). With 5 bases clipped from V and 6 bases from J, the junction kept 13 bases outside the gene matches. The chain's CDR3 is CASSEIAGGALEQYF. The CDR3 nucleotides are TGTGCCAGCAGTGAGATAGCGGGTGGGGCCCTCGAGCAGTACTTC.

The V call is TRBV3-1 (or the pseudogene TRBV3-2), the J call TRBJ2-1; 11 nucleotides match TRBD2. The CDR3 runs to 22 residues. Unmatched junction bases numbered 20, after V lost 0 bases and J lost 4 bases. Germline lookup yields CDR1 LGHDT and CDR2 YNNKEL (reference sequence). In DNA, the CDR3 is TGTGCCAGCAGCCAAGATCTCCCAGGGGCGCGCGGACTAGCGGGTTCGTACAATGAGCAGTTCTTC. Amino acids: CASSQDLPGARGLAGSYNEQFF.

The V call is TRBV2, the J call TRBJ1-1; D is unresolved. The CDR3 is made up of 12 amino acids. Per the germline V gene, CDR1 is SNHLY and CDR2 is FYNNEI. V dropped 3 bases and J dropped 10 bases, with 12 bases sitting between them. In DNA form, the CDR3 reads TGTGCCAGCAGTGAGCGGGAAGAGGGAGCTTTCTTT. Its protein is CASSEREEGAFF.

The V call is TRBV20-1, the J call TRBJ2-4; a possible D gene is TRBD2 (6 bases). The CDR3 length is 14 residues. The V and J ends lost 3 bases and 6 bases respectively, with 15 bases between them. Germline CDR1 is DFQATT and CDR2 is SNEGSKA (reference sequence). CDR3 loop: CSASSPTSTNIQYF. For the CDR3, the DNA is TGCAGTGCTAGTTCCCCGACTAGTACAAACATTCAGTACTTC.

Only one count was recorded for this clone. The V call is TRBV24-1, the J call TRBJ1-5; a possible D gene is TRBD1 (5 bases). V was shortened by 9 bases and J by 7 bases, with 30 bases between the two germline ends. The CDR3 extends over 18 amino acids. Germline CDR1 is KGHDR and CDR2 is SFDVKD. The CDR3 sequence is CATSPGDPGRHSGQPQHF. The CDR3 DNA follows: TGTGCCACCTCCCCTGGGGACCCGGGACGGCATAGCGGGCAGCCCCAGCATTTT.

With respect to this clone: Mismatch with germline at one junction end may stem from a read error. The chain carries TRBV7-2 and TRBJ2-1; the match to TRBD2 covers 10 bases. Germline V gene lookup returns CDR1 SGHTA and CDR2 FQGNSA. The CDR3 consists of 14 residues. The CDR3 loop is CASSLAGGGNEQFF. The DNA of the CDR3 is TGTGCCAGCAGTTTAGCGGGAGGCGGCAATGAGCAGTTCTTC.

The V and J genes are TRBV11-2 and TRBJ2-2, with TRBD1 as a possible D gene (6 bases). V was cut by 2 bases and J by 7 bases, with 14 bases left in between. The CDR3 is 15 residues long. The germline V gene encodes CDR1 SGHAT and CDR2 FQNNGV. CDR3 DNA sequence: TGTGCCAGCAGCTTATCACAGGGTTGGGACGGGGAGCTGTTTTTT. It specifies CASSLSQGWDGELFF.

The chain is built from TRBV27 and TRBJ1-4; 10 positions agree with TRBD1. The germline V gene encodes CDR1 MNHEY and CDR2 SMNVEV (reference sequence). The CDR3 loop spans 17 amino acids. J lost 7 bases, V lost 6 bases, and 14 bases had no gene match. For the CDR3, the DNA is TGTGCCAGCAGCCGTGACCAGGGAGGGACAGGGGTTGAAAAACTGTTTTTT. Its protein product is CASSRDQGGTGVEKLFF.

V usage is TRBV7-9 and J usage is TRBJ1-2, with D tentatively TRBD1 (6 bases). Per the germline V gene, CDR1 is SEHNR and CDR2 is FQNEAQ (reference sequence). V was clipped by 5 bases and J by 0 bases, with 10 bases between them. This CDR3 is 14 amino acids long. The CDR3: CASSLGGPNYGYTF. The DNA for the CDR3 is TGTGCCAGCAGCCTGGGGGGGCCTAACTATGGCTACACCTTC.

The chain recombines TRBV6-2 or TRBV6-3 with TRBJ2-7, with D unresolved. The ends were cut back, 2 bases at V and 0 bases at J, with 17 bases in the middle. From germline, CDR1 is MNHEY and CDR2 SVGEGT. CDR3 length: 17 residues. The CDR3 spells CASSYRQSRSYSYEQYF. The CDR3 DNA is TGTGCCAGCAGTTACCGTCAGTCCCGGAGTTACTCCTACGAGCAGTACTTC.

A few counts support this clone. The CDR3, as DNA: TGTGCCAGACTTCCCTTGGGCCTCTCCTACGAGCAGTACTTC. Amino acids: CARLPLGLSYEQYF. V usage is TRBV6-4 and J usage is TRBJ2-7; D is ambiguous. Trimming left V 9 bases short and J 0 bases short, with 15 bases between. This CDR3 is 14 amino acids long. Germline CDR1 is MRHNA and CDR2 is SNTAGT.